This T cell receptor beta chain was observed in a study of blood T cell repertoires in COVID-19. Study information: The study drew acute and convalescent COVID-19 samples from the United States, Italy and Spain. T cells, B-cell-depleted T cells, or PBMCs supplied cDNA or gDNA.

This clone came up once. Per the original methods: Amplification with reference gene primers provided the estimates of nucleated cell counts. TCRdb's copy holds only in-frame clones and misses some; the assay was immunoSEQ multiplex PCR. D and trimming were read from the DNA, whereas the V and J calls and clone size are those reported in that table. The table lists about 200,000 clones, 80% of them singletons. Per the germline V gene, CDR1 is MNHEY and CDR2 is SMNVEV (reference sequence). V lost 6 bases to trimming and J lost 0 bases, with 12 bases between them. The CDR3 is made up of 14 amino acids. Source material: peripheral blood. The chain carries TRBV27 and TRBJ2-7; D remains unclear. This clonotype originated in a man aged 55-75 years with acute or convalescent COVID-19. CDR3 coding DNA: TGTGCCAGCAGCCCTATTGAGTTCTCCTACGAGCAGTACTTC. Protein sequence: CASSPIEFSYEQYF.